Listed below are T cell receptor beta chains from one sample, sequenced in a study of OX40 agonist ivuxolimab in advanced cancers. The method was immunoSEQ multiplex PCR; TCRdb's version includes in-frame clones alone and lacks a portion of them. The sample lists 65,000 to 85,000 clones; around 90% were seen once. Source: CD4+ or CD8+ T cells sorted from blood, taken in a trial of the OX40 agonist ivuxolimab. All receptors come from an adult with an advanced solid tumor such as melanoma, head and neck, liver or kidney cancer. Both conserved end residues are part of each CDR3. D genes are given only for firm matches. Where a row states a size, it is once, few, many or the class of an expanded clone; other rows omit it.

V gene: TRBV11-2; D gene: NA; J gene: TRBJ2-5; CDR3 length: 15; clone size: NA; CDR3 protein: CASSSETAGGGTQYF; CDR3 DNA: TGTGCCAGCAGCTCCGAGACAGCCGGCGGAGGGACCCAGTACTTC
V gene: TRBV5-1; D gene: NA; J gene: TRBJ1-2; CDR3 length: 14; clone size: NA; CDR3 protein: CASSLAGQDYGYTF; CDR3 DNA: TGCGCCAGCAGCTTGGCCGGGCAGGACTATGGCTACACCTTC
V gene: TRBV5-1; D gene: NA; J gene: TRBJ1-3; CDR3 length: 16; clone size: once; CDR3 protein: CASSPTQAGGGNTIYF; CDR3 DNA: TGCGCCAGCAGCCCGACACAGGCCGGAGGTGGAAACACCATATATTTT
V gene: TRBV19; D gene: TRBD2; J gene: TRBJ2-1; CDR3 length: 20; clone size: NA; CDR3 protein: CASSILARAGGSGRYNEQFF; CDR3 DNA: TGTGCCAGTAGTATTTTGGCTCGAGCGGGGGGGTCCGGAAGGTACAATGAGCAGTTCTTC
V gene: TRBV7-2; D gene: TRBD2; J gene: TRBJ2-3; CDR3 length: 14; clone size: NA; CDR3 protein: CASSPGTRTDTQYF; CDR3 DNA: TGTGCCAGCAGCCCCGGGACTAGGACAGATACGCAGTATTTT
V gene: TRBV7-2; D gene: TRBD2; J gene: TRBJ2-7; CDR3 length: 15; clone size: few; CDR3 protein: CASSLEGLGVGEQYF; CDR3 DNA: TGTGCCAGCAGCTTAGAGGGACTAGGGGTGGGCGAGCAGTACTTC
V gene: TRBV2; D gene: TRBD1; J gene: TRBJ1-1; CDR3 length: 12; clone size: NA; CDR3 protein: CASSDRGLEAFF; CDR3 DNA: TGTGCCAGCAGTGACAGGGGGCTTGAAGCTTTCTTT
V gene: TRBV6-5; D gene: NA; J gene: TRBJ2-6; CDR3 length: 13; clone size: NA; CDR3 protein: CASTGSGANVLTF; CDR3 DNA: TGTGCCAGCACGGGGTCTGGGGCCAACGTCCTGACTTTC
V gene: TRBV28; D gene: NA; J gene: TRBJ2-7; CDR3 length: 14; clone size: many; CDR3 protein: CATTSSQGLGEQYF; CDR3 DNA: TGTGCCACCACTAGCTCCCAGGGATTAGGCGAGCAGTACTTC
V gene: TRBV19; D gene: NA; J gene: TRBJ1-3; CDR3 length: 15; clone size: NA; CDR3 protein: CASSIVHHSGNTIYF; CDR3 DNA: TGTGCCAGTAGTATAGTACACCACTCTGGAAACACCATATATTTT
V gene: TRBV2; D gene: NA; J gene: TRBJ2-1; CDR3 length: 15; clone size: NA; CDR3 protein: CASSLARGGYNEQFF; CDR3 DNA: TGTGCCAGCAGTCTCGCACGGGGTGGCTACAATGAGCAGTTCTTC
V gene: TRBV19; D gene: NA; J gene: TRBJ2-1; CDR3 length: 12; clone size: NA; CDR3 protein: CASRDSYNEQFF; CDR3 DNA: TGTGCCAGTAGAGACAGCTACAATGAGCAGTTCTTC
V gene: TRBV28; D gene: NA; J gene: TRBJ1-5; CDR3 length: 14; clone size: NA; CDR3 protein: CASSAGTTSQPQHF; CDR3 DNA: TGTGCCAGCAGTGCCGGGACAACGAGTCAGCCCCAGCATTTT
V gene: TRBV20-1; D gene: NA; J gene: TRBJ2-1; CDR3 length: 11; clone size: NA; CDR3 protein: CSVTLGSQQFF; CDR3 DNA: TGCAGTGTAACGTTGGGTTCACAACAGTTCTTC
V gene: TRBV11-2; D gene: NA; J gene: TRBJ2-7; CDR3 length: 15; clone size: NA; CDR3 protein: CASSFRLTRSYEQYF; CDR3 DNA: TGTGCCAGCAGCTTCCGACTAACCCGCTCCTACGAGCAGTACTTC
V gene: TRBV28; D gene: NA; J gene: TRBJ1-5; CDR3 length: 17; clone size: NA; CDR3 protein: CASSPFGARRGNQPQHF; CDR3 DNA: TGTGCCAGCAGTCCCTTCGGGGCCCGCCGGGGCAATCAGCCCCAGCATTTT
V gene: TRBV18; D gene: TRBD2; J gene: TRBJ2-1; CDR3 length: 15; clone size: NA; CDR3 protein: CASSPGLAGVGEQFF; CDR3 DNA: TGTGCCAGCTCACCGGGACTAGCGGGAGTCGGTGAGCAGTTCTTC
V gene: TRBV5-6; D gene: NA; J gene: TRBJ2-3; CDR3 length: 14; clone size: NA; CDR3 protein: CASSLGESTDTQYF; CDR3 DNA: TGTGCCAGCAGCTTAGGGGAAAGCACAGATACGCAGTATTTT
V gene: TRBV5-3; D gene: NA; J gene: TRBJ1-1; CDR3 length: 15; clone size: NA; CDR3 protein: CARKYGQTVNTEAFF; CDR3 DNA: TGTGCCAGAAAATACGGTCAGACAGTTAACACTGAAGCTTTCTTT
V gene: TRBV7-7; D gene: TRBD1; J gene: TRBJ2-7; CDR3 length: 15; clone size: NA; CDR3 protein: CASSLGTGEYYEQYF; CDR3 DNA: TGTGCTAGCAGCTTGGGGACAGGTGAATACTACGAGCAGTACTTC
V gene: TRBV5-4; D gene: TRBD2; J gene: TRBJ2-3; CDR3 length: 14; clone size: NA; CDR3 protein: CASSTGTRRTAQYF; CDR3 DNA: TGTGCCAGCTCAACGGGGACTAGGAGGACCGCGCAGTATTTT
V gene: TRBV2; D gene: NA; J gene: TRBJ1-6; CDR3 length: 12; clone size: few; CDR3 protein: CASSEVRSPLHF; CDR3 DNA: TGTGCCAGCAGTGAAGTGCGATCACCCCTCCACTTT
V gene: TRBV28; D gene: NA; J gene: TRBJ1-6; CDR3 length: 14; clone size: few; CDR3 protein: CASSLGGSNSPLHF; CDR3 DNA: TGTGCCAGCAGTTTGGGAGGGTCTAATTCACCCCTCCACTTT
V gene: TRBV28; D gene: TRBD1; J gene: TRBJ2-5; CDR3 length: 13; clone size: NA; CDR3 protein: CASLRTGRETQYF; CDR3 DNA: TGTGCCAGCCTGAGGACAGGGAGGGAGACCCAGTACTTC